This entry features one TCR beta chain sequence. What it binds is not known. Assay: immunoSEQ multiplex PCR; the TCRdb copy retains only in-frame clones and omits some. The repertoire holds fewer than 200,000 clones, under 95% seen once, with roughly 4.5% in the top ten. This sample was taken from a study of T cell responses to AZD1222 COVID-19 vaccine. Study results and caveats: White British donors predominated, females outnumbered males, and clonal diversity was possibly underestimated. With two AZD1222 doses given, Spike-specific TCR breadth and depth both rose.

The sample here was peripheral blood, taken on day 0 of MenACWY control vaccination. The clonotype was recovered from an adult in good health.

The CDR3 reads CASSLTSWGNNEQFF. CDR3 DNA sequence: TGTGCCAGCAGCTTAACGTCTTGGGGGAACAATGAGCAGTTCTTC. The chain is built from TRBV7-3 and TRBJ2-1; D assignment may be TRBD1 or TRBD2 (5 bases each). Trimming took 0 bases from V and 5 from J, leaving 11 bases between them. CDR3 length equals 15 residues. The germline V gene encodes CDR1 SGHTA and CDR2 FQGTGA.